This T cell receptor beta chain was obtained from a study of T cells in localized non-small cell lung cancer. The repertoire was sequenced with immunoSEQ multiplex PCR; TCRdb's copy has only in-frame clones and lacks some. The sample lists some 38,000 clones, about 92% occurring once. V was trimmed by 6 bases and J by 2 bases, leaving 13 bases between them. CDR3 length: 14 amino acids. Germline CDR1 reads MNHEY; CDR2 reads SVGAGI. This sequence joins TRBV6-5 and TRBJ1-1; tentative D call: TRBD1 (6 bases). This sequence originates from a female donor of 60 years or more with stage I lung adenocarcinoma. Sequences were derived from peripheral blood, sampled before any cancer treatment. CDR3 DNA: TGTGCCAGCAGCCTTCGGACAGCCAACACTGAAGCTTTCTTT. This translates into CASSLRTANTEAFF.